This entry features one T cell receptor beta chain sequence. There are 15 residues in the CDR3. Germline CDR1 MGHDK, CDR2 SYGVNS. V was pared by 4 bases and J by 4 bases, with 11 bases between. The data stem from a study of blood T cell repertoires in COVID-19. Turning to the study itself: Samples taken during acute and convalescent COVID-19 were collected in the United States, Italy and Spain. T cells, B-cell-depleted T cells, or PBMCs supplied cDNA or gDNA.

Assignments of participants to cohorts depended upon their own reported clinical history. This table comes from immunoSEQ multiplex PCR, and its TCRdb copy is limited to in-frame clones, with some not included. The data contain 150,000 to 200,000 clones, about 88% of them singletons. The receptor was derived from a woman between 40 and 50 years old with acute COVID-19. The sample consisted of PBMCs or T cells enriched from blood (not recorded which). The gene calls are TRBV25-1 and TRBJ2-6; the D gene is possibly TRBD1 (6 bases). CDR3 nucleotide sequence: TGTGCCAGCAGTGGCCAGGGGACGGGGGCCAACGTCCTGACTTTC. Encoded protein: CASSGQGTGANVLTF.